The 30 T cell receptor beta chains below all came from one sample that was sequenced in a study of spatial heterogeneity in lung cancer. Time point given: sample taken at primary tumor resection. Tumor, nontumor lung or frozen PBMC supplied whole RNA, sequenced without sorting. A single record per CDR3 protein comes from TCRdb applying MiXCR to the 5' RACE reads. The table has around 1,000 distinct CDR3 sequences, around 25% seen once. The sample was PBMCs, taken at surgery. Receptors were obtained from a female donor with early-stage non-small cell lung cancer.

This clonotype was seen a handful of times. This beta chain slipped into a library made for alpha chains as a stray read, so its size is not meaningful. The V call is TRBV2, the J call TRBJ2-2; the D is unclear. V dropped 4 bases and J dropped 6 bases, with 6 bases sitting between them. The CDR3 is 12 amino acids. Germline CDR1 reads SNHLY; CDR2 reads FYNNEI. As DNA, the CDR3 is TGTGCCAGCAGTGCTGGGTCCGGGGAGCTGTTTTTT. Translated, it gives CASSAGSGELFF.

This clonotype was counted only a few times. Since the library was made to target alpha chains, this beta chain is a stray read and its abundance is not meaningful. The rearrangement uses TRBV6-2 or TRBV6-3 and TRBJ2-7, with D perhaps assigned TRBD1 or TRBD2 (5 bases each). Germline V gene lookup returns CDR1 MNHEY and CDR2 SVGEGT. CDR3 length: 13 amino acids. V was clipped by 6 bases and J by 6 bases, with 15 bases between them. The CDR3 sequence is CASRGPSEPEQYF. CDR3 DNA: TGTGCCAGCAGGGGACCATCCGAGCCCGAGCAGTACTTC.

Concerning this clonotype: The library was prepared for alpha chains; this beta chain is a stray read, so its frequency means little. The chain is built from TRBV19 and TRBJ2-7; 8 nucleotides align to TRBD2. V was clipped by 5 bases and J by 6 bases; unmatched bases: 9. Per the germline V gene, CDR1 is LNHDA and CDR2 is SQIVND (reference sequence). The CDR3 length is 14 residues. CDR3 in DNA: TGTGCCAGTAGTCCGGGACTAGGATCGGGCGAGCAGTACTTC. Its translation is CASSPGLGSGEQYF.

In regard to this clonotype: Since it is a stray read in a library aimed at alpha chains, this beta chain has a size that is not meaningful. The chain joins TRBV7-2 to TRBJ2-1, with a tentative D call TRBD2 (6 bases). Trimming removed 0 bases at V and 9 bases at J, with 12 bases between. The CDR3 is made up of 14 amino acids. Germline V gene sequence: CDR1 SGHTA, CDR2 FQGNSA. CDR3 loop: CASSLAGERVEQFF. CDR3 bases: TGTGCCAGCAGCTTAGCGGGAGAGCGGGTTGAGCAGTTCTTC.

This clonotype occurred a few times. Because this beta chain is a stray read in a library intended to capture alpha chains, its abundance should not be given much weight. The DNA of the CDR3 is TGTGCCAGCAGCACAACAGGGTCCTCTGAGCAGTTCTTC. Translating it yields CASSTTGSSEQFF. The rearrangement joins TRBV11-3 to TRBJ2-1, with D perhaps matching TRBD1 (6 bases). The CDR3 spans 13 residues. The germline V gene has CDR1 SGHNT and CDR2 YENEEA. V shed 5 bases and J shed 9 bases, with 14 bases lying between them.

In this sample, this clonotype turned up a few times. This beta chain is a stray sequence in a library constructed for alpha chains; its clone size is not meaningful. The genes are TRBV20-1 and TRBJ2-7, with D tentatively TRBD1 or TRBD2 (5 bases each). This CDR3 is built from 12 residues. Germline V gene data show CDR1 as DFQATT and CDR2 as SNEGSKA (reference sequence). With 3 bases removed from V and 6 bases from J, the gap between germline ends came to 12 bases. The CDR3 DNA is TGCAGTGCTAGGATGGGACCGACCGAGCAGTACGTC. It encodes CSARMGPTEQYV.

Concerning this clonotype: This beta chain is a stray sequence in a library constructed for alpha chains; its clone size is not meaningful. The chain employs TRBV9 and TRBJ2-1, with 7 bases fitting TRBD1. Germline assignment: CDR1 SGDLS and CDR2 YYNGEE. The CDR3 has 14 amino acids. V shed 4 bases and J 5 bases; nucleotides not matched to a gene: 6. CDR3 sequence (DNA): TGTGCCAGCAGCCCCCCGACAGGGAACAATGAGCAGTTCTTC. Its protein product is CASSPPTGNNEQFF.

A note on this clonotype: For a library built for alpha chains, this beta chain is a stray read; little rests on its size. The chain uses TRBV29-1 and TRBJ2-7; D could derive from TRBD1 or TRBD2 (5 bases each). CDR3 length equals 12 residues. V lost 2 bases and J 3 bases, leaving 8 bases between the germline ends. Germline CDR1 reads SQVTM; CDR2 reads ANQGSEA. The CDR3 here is CSVESGGYEQYF. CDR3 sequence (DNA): TGCAGCGTTGAAAGTGGGGGCTACGAGCAGTACTTC.

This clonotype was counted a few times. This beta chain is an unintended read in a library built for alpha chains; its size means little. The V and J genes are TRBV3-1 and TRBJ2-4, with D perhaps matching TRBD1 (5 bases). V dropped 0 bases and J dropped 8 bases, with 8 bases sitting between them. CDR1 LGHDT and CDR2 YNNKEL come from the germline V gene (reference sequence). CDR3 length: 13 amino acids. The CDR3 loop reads CASSQEGVDIQYF. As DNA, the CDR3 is TGTGCCAGCAGCCAAGAAGGGGTGGACATTCAGTACTTC.

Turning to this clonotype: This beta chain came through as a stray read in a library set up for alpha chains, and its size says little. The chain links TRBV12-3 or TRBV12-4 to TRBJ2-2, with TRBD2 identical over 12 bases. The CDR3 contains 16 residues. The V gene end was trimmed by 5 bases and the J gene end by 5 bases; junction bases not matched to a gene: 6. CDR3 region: CASSPLAGGRTGELFF. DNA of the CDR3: TGTGCCAGCAGTCCCCTAGCGGGAGGGAGGACCGGGGAGCTGTTTTTT.

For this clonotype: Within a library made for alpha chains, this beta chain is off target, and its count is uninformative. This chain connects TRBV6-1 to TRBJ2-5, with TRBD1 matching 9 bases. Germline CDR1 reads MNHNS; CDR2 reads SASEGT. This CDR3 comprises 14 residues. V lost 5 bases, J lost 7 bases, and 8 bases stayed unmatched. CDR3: CASSSGTGIGTQYF. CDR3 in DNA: TGTGCCAGCAGTTCTGGGACAGGGATAGGGACCCAGTACTTC.

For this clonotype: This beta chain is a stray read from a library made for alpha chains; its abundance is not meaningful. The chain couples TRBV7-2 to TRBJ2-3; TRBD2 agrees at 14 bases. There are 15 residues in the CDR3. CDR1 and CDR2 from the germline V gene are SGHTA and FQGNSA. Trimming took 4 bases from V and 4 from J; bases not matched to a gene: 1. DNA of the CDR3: TGTGCCAGCAGCTCGACTAGCGGGAGGGCAGATACGCAGTATTTT. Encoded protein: CASSSTSGRADTQYF.

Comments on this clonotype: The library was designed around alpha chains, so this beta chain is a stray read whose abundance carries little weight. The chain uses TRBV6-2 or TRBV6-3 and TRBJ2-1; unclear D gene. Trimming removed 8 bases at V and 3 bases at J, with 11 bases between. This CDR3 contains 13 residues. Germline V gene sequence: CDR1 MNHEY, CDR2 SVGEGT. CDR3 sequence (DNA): TGTGCCAGCTTAGCAACTGACTACAATGAGCAGTTCTTC. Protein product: CASLATDYNEQFF.

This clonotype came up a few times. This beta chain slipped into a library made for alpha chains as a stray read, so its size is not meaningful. The CDR3 is CSARPYSSYEQYF. The CDR3 nucleotides read TGCAGTGCTAGACCCTACAGTAGCTACGAGCAGTACTTC. This chain uses TRBV20-1 with TRBJ2-7; D is ambiguous. Trimming removed 2 bases at V and 3 bases at J, with 11 bases between. The CDR3 consists of 13 residues. Germline V CDR1 and CDR2: DFQATT, SNEGSKA (reference sequence).

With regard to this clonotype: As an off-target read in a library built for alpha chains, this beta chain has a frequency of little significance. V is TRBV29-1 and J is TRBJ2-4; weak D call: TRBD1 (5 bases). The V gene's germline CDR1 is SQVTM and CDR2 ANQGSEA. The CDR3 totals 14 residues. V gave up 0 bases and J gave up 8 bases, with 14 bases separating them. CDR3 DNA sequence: TGCAGCGTTGAAGAGTTGGGAAGGGGCGACATTCAGTACTTC. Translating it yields CSVEELGRGDIQYF.

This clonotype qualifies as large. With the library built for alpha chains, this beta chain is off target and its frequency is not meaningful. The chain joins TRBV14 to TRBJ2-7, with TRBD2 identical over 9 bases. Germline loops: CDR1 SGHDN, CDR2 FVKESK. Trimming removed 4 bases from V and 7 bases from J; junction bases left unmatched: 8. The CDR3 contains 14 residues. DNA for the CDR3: TGTGCCAGCAGCCCGACGGGGCTAGCGGGAGAGCAGTACTTC. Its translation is CASSPTGLAGEQYF.

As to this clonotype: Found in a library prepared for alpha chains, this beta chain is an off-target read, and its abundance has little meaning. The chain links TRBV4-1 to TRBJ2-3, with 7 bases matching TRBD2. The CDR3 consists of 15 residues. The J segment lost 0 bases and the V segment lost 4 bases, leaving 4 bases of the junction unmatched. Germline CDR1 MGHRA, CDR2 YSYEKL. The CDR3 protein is CASSLGLVSTDTQYF. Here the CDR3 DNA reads TGCGCCAGCAGCCTCGGACTAGTGAGCACAGATACGCAGTATTTT.

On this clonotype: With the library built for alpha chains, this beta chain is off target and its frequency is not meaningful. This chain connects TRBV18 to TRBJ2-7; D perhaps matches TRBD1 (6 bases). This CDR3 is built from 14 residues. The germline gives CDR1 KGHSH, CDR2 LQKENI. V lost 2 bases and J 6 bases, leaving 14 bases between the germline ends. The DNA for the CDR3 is TGTGCCAGCTCACCAACTCCGGTAGGGGGCGAGCAGTACTTC. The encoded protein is CASSPTPVGGEQYF.

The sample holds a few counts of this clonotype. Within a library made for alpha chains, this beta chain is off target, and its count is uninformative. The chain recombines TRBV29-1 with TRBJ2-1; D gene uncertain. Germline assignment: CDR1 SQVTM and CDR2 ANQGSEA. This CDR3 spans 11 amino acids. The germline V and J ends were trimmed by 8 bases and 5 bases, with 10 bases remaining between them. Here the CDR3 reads CSPRINNEQFF. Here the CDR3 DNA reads TGCAGCCCAAGGATAAACAATGAGCAGTTCTTC.

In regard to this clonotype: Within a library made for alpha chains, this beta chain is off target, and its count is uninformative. CDR3 in amino acids: CASSNGLAGPYNEQFF. DNA for the CDR3: TGTGCCAGTAGCAATGGACTAGCGGGGCCCTACAATGAGCAGTTCTTC. The gene calls are TRBV19 and TRBJ2-1, with 12 bases lining up with TRBD2. The CDR3 runs 16 residues. Germline trimming cut 6 bases from V and 2 bases from J; bases unmatched to any gene: 5. Germline values: CDR1 LNHDA, CDR2 SQIVND (reference sequence).

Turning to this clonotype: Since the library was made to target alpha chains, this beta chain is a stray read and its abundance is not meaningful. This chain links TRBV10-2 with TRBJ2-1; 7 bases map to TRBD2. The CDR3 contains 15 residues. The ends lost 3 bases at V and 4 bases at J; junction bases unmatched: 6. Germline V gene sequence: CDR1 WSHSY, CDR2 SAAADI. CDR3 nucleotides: TGCGCCAGCAGTGACGAGAGGGAGGGTTACAATGAGCAGTTCTTC. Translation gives CASSDEREGYNEQFF.

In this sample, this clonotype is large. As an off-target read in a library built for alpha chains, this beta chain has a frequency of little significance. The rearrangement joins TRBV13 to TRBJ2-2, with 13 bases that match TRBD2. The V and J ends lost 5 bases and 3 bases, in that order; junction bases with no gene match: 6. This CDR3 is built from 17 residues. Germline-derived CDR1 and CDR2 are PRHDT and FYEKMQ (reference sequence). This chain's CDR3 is CASSPRTSGSDTGELFF. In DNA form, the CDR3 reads TGTGCCAGCAGCCCGAGGACTAGCGGGAGCGACACCGGGGAGCTGTTTTTT.

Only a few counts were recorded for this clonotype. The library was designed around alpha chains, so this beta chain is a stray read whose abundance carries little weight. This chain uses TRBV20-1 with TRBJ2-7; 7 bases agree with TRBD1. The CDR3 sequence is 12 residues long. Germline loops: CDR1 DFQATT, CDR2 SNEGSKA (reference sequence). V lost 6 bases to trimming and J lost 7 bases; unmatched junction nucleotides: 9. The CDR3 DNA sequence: TGCAGTGCCCAAGGACAGGTGGGAGAGCAGTACTTC. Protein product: CSAQGQVGEQYF.

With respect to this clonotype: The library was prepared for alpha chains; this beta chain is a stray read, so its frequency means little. CDR3 region: CASSYRSTVEQFF. The CDR3 bases are TGTGCCAGCAGCTACCGTAGTACGGTTGAGCAGTTCTTC. This chain connects TRBV7-9 to TRBJ2-1; no clear D gene. The CDR3 is 13 residues long. V was pared by 4 bases and J by 9 bases, with 13 bases between. Germline V gives CDR1 SEHNR, CDR2 FQNEAQ (reference sequence). Based on the CDR3 plus reference TRBV7-9 and TRBJ2-1, the full variable domain is DTGVSQNPRHKITKRGQNVTFRCDPISEHNRLYWYRQTLGQGPEFLTYFQNEAQLEKSRLLSDRFSAERPKGSFSTLEIQRTEQGDSAMYLCASSYRSTVEQFFGPGTRLTVL.

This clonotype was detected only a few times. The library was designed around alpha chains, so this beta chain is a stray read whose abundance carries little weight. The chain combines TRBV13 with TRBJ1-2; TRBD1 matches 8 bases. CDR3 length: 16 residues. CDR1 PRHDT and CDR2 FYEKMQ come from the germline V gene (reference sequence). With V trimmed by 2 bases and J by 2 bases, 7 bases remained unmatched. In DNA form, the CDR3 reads TGTGCCAGCAGCTTAAGGTGGACAGGGCTCAACTATGGCTACACCTTC. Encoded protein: CASSLRWTGLNYGYTF.

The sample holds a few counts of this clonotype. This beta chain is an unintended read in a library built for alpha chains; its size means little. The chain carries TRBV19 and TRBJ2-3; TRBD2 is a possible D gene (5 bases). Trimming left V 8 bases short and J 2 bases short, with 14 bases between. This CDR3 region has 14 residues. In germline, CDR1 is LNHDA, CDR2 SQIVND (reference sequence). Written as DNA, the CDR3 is TGTGCCAGTGCTGGCGGGTCCCACACAGATACGCAGTATTTT. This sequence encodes CASAGGSHTDTQYF.

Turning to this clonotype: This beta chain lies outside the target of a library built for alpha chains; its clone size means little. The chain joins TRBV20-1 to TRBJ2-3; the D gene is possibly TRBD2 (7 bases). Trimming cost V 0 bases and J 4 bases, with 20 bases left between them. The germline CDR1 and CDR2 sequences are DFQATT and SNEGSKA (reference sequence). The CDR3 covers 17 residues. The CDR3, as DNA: TGCAGTGCTAGAGATCTCGGGACGCAAGGGGGGGCAGATACGCAGTATTTT. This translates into CSARDLGTQGGADTQYF.

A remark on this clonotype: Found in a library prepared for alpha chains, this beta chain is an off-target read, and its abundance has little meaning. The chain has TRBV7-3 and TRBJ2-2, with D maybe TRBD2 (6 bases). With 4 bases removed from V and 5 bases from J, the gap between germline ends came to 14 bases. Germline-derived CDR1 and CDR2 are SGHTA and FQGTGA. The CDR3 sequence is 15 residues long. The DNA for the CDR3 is TGTGCCAGCAGCTACTCCCAGACTAGAACCGGGGAGCTGTTTTTT. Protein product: CASSYSQTRTGELFF.

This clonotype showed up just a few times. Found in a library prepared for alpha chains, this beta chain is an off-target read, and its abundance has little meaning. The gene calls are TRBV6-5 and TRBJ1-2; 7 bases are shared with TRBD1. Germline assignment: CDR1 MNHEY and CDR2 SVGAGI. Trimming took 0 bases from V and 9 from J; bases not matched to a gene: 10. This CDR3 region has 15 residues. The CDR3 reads CASSYSTGTIMSYTF. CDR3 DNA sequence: TGTGCCAGCAGTTACTCGACAGGGACAATCATGAGCTACACCTTC.

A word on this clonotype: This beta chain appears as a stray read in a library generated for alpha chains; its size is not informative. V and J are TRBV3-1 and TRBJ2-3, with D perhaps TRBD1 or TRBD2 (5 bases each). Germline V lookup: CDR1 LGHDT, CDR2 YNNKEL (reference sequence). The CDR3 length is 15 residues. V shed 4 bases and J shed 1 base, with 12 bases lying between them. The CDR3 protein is CASSPGRDGTDTQYF. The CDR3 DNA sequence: TGTGCCAGCAGCCCGGGCCGGGACGGCACAGATACGCAGTATTTT.